This TCR beta chain comes out of a study of post-analysis software for immune sequencing data. Unique molecular identifiers were present in the TCR beta cDNA libraries. MiXCR was run by TCRdb on the PCR reads, yielding one entry per CDR3 protein. The data show under 650,000 distinct CDR3 sequences, with roughly 45% seen just once and more than 1.5% held by the top ten. What was sequenced was blood. The clonotype originates from a girl between 5 and 17 years old with multiple sclerosis.

The CDR3 DNA is TGCAGTGCTAGAGACCTGAGCTCCTACAATGAGCAGTTCTTC. This sequence encodes CSARDLSSYNEQFF. The rearrangement joins TRBV20-1 to TRBJ2-1; D not certain. Germline V gene lookup returns CDR1 DFQATT and CDR2 SNEGSKA (reference sequence). V lost 0 bases, J lost 0 bases, and 6 bases lay in between. This CDR3 comprises 14 residues.